This T cell receptor beta chain was captured by sequencing in a study of PD-L1 blockade in urothelial cancer. Across the whole study: Prior exposure to chemotherapy in patients amounted to 0 to 3 regimens received.

Specified time point: peripheral blood 6 weeks after treatment start. CDR3 length: 15 residues. Germline CDR1 and CDR2: SGHNT and YYREEE (reference sequence). Deletions cut 0 bases from V and 10 bases from J, with 14 bases between. Only in-frame clones appear in the TCRdb table, and some are missing; sequencing was by immunoSEQ multiplex PCR. Of some 120,000 clones listed, around 89% are singletons. The receptor comes from a man in his fifties or sixties with urothelial cancer. V usage is TRBV5-4 and J usage is TRBJ1-6, with D tentatively TRBD1 (5 bases). Source: PBMCs, taken around atezolizumab (anti-PD-L1) treatment. This CDR3 reads CASSLAVTDGSPLHF. DNA of the CDR3: TGTGCCAGCAGCTTGGCAGTGACAGATGGGTCACCCCTCCACTTT. Full variable domain (remainder filled in from reference TRBV5-4 and TRBJ1-6): ETGVTQSPTHLIKTRGQQVTLRCSSQSGHNTVSWYQQALGQGPQFIFQYYREEENGRGNFPPRFSGLQFPNYSSELNVNALELDDSALYLCASSLAVTDGSPLHFGNGTRLTVT.